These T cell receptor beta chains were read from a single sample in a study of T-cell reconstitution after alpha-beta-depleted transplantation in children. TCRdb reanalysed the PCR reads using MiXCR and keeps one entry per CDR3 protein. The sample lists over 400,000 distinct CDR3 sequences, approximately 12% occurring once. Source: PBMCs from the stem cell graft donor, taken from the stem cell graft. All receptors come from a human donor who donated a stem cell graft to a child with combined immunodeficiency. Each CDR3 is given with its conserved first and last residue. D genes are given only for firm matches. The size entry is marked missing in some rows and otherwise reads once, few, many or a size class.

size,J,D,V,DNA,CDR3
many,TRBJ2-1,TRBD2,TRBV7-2,TGTGCCAGCACCTCCCTTGGACTAGCTGGAGACAATGAGCAGTTCTTC,CASTSLGLAGDNEQFF
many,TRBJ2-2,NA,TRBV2,TGTGCCAGCAGTGTGTCGATTGGGGAGCTGTTTTTT,CASSVSIGELFF
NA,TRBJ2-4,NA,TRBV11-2,TGTGCCAGCAGCTGGGGTGGTGAAGCCAAAAACATTCAGTACTTC,CASSWGGEAKNIQYF
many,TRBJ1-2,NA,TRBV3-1,TGTGCCAGCAGCCCGGAGCAGGGCCCACCCAACTATGGCTACACCTTC,CASSPEQGPPNYGYTF
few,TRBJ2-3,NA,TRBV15,TGTGCCACCAGCAGAGGGGCTAGCACAGATACGCAGTATTTT,CATSRGASTDTQYF
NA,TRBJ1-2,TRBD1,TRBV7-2,TGTGCCAGCAGCCGAGTACCTACCGGGACAGACAGCTATGGCTACACCTTC,CASSRVPTGTDSYGYTF
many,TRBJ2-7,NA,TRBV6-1,TGTGCCAGCAGTGAAGGTCGATGGACCTACGAGCAGTACTTC,CASSEGRWTYEQYF
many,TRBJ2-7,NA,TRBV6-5,TGTGCCAGCAGAGATAACGGCGAGCAGTACTTC,CASRDNGEQYF
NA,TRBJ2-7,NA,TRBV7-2,TGTGCCAGCAGCTTATCTTTACGTGGCACAGGTGGTGCCGAGCAGTACTTC,CASSLSLRGTGGAEQYF
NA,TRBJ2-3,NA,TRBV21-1,TGTGCCAGCAGCGATACTAGCTTCGAGTATTTT,CASSDTSFEYF
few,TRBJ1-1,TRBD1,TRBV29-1,TGCAGCGTGAAGGGGGCCTTGAACACTGAAGCTTTCTTT,CSVKGALNTEAFF